The 6 T cell receptor beta chains below come from one sample, sequenced in a study of T cell responses to AZD1222 COVID-19 vaccine (dated by TCRdb to about 2021). The time point label corresponds to: baseline before first vaccination. Libraries were constructed by the immunoSEQ multiplex PCR assay. TCRdb took over this immuneACCESS table, retaining in-frame rearrangements with V and J assigned. Such tables are incomplete; in checked studies, under half of the missing clones stem from an unresolved V gene, and the remainder is unexplained. This sample holds about 130,000 clones; about nine tenths were observed only once. The ten largest clonotypes hold 7.6% of the sample. Sample: peripheral blood, taken on day 0 of AZD1222 vaccination. The receptors shown here come from an adult in good health.

The V call is TRBV10-1, the J call TRBJ2-3, with D possibly matching TRBD2 (7 bases). V was clipped by 2 bases and J by 6 bases, with 12 bases between them. Germline-derived CDR1 and CDR2 are WNHNN and SYGVQD (reference sequence). The CDR3 sequence is 14 residues long. The CDR3 protein is CASSEGGAPDTQYF. Here the CDR3 DNA reads TGCGCCAGCAGTGAGGGGGGGGCCCCGGATACGCAGTATTTT.

The J gene is TRBJ1-2, the V gene TRBV6-5, with D uncertain. The CDR3 is made up of 15 amino acids. Germline V gene lookup returns CDR1 MNHEY and CDR2 SVGAGI. Trimming pared 6 bases from V and 0 bases from J, leaving 14 bases between. CDR3 in DNA: TGTGCCAGCAGCCTTACGGACGGACCTAACTATGGCTACACCTTC. Translation: CASSLTDGPNYGYTF.

This clone was seen only a few times. V gene TRBV7-3 combines with J gene TRBJ1-5; TRBD1 aligns across 10 bases. This CDR3 has 15 amino acids. The trim removed 2 bases at V and 6 bases at J, leaving 4 bases unmatched. Germline CDR1 reads SGHTA; CDR2 reads FQGTGA. The CDR3 reads CASSLSGDRGQPQHF. The CDR3 region has the DNA TGTGCCAGCAGCTTATCTGGGGACAGGGGTCAGCCCCAGCATTTT.

This clone has a handful of counts. The sample contains more than one DNA sequence encoding this CDR3. V is TRBV4-2 and J is TRBJ2-7; D not certain. The CDR3 extends over 14 amino acids. CDR1 LGHNA and CDR2 YNFKEQ come from the germline V gene. With 1 base removed from V and 2 bases from J, the gap between germline ends came to 9 bases. CDR3 protein: CASSQVGVTYEQYF. The CDR3, as DNA: TGTGCCAGCAGCCAAGTTGGTGTAACCTACGAGCAGTACTTC.

The rearrangement joins TRBV7-8 to TRBJ2-3, with TRBD2 identical over 7 bases. This CDR3 comprises 15 residues. Germline loops: CDR1 SGHVS, CDR2 FQNEAQ. Trimming took 5 bases from V and 0 from J; bases not matched to a gene: 5. CDR3 sequence: CASSGGGSSTDTQYF. CDR3 nucleotides: TGTGCCAGCAGCGGGGGGGGATCTAGCACAGATACGCAGTATTTT.

The chain recombines TRBV19 with TRBJ2-6; D not resolved. Trimming stripped 3 bases from V and 1 base from J, with 13 bases between. Per germline, CDR1 LNHDA and CDR2 SQIVND (reference sequence). This CDR3 spans 17 amino acids. The CDR3 bases are TGTGCCAGTAGTATCTCCAGTCTCAGGTCTGGGGCCAACGTCCTGACTTTC. It specifies CASSISSLRSGANVLTF. The whole variable domain, remainder taken from reference TRBV19 and TRBJ2-6, is DGGITQSPKYLFRKEGQNVTLSCEQNLNHDAMYWYRQDPGQGLRLIYYSQIVNDFQKGDIAEGYSVSREKKESFPLTVTSAQKNPTAFYLCASSISSLRSGANVLTFGAGSRLTVL.